This T cell receptor beta chain was sequenced in a study of vaccination and CD4 T cells after COVID-19 (dated by TCRdb to between 2021 and 2022). For context, the study as a whole: In the convalescent cohort there were six males and four females, among whom were two Hispanic individuals, seven Caucasians, two Asians and one multiracial person. Participants received two doses of either the Pfizer-BioNTech BNT162b2 vaccine (n=8) or the Moderna mRNA-1273 vaccine (n=2). Post-COVID blood samples from convalescent patients were collected a median of 101 days after diagnosis, with a range of roughly 35 to 180 days. Post-vaccine blood samples were collected a median of approximately eleven weeks after the second vaccine dose, ranging from about 12 to 241 days. Overlapping spike peptide pools from SARS-CoV-2 and from the common cold coronaviruses HCoV-NL63, HCoV-OC43 and HCoV-229E were used as culture stimuli. Control cultures received a CEFX viral epitope pool as the positive control, an HIV-1 Nef peptide pool as the negative control, or no peptide. In under twelve COVID-19 convalescent patients and a few infection-naive healthy vaccine recipients, researchers compared the spike-specific CD4+ TCR repertoire from before mRNA vaccination with the repertoire from after. Paper-wide results and their limitations: Among the post-vaccine SARS-CoV-2-reactive clones in convalescent patients, a median approximately 90% showed up only after vaccination, which suggests vaccine-specific priming. Nearly all vaccine-specific clones in convalescent patients (304 of 307) were mono-reactive for SARS-CoV-2 spike rather than cross-reactive with common cold coronaviruses. The median count of SARS-CoV-2-reactive clonotypes went up from about 23 after infection to 38 after vaccination, although the change was not significant. The study included relatively few convalescent patients and did not analyze early timepoints after natural infection.

Remarks on this clonotype: It has no known antigen specificity. Per-nucleotide qualities are absent, and no much larger clonotype sits a single base away.

Libraries were constructed by PCR. DNA from cultured CD4+ T cells was subjected to TCR sequencing with the Oncomine TCR Beta short-read assay at the Johns Hopkins FTIC core. The QIAamp micro DNA kit was used to extract genomic DNA from the cultured CD4+ T cells. The Oncomine TCR Beta libraries from cultured CD4+ T cells were pooled using unique dual indexes and then sequenced on an Illumina iSeq 100. The source study handled its data this way. Non-productive sequences were removed, and CDR3s that did not start with C, did not end with F or W, or were shorter than 7 amino acids were discarded. Antigen-specific clonotypes were identified with the MANAFEST web application by comparing peptide-stimulated wells with reference and other culture wells. An FDR below 0.05, an odds ratio above 5, and a productive frequency above 0.1% in at least two of three replicate wells were required for clones to be considered positive. Cross-reactive clonotypes were defined as significantly expanded in both SARS-CoV-2 spike wells and at least one common cold coronavirus spike condition. Similarity between CDR3 sequences was evaluated in R version 3.6.1 using Levenshtein distances (stringdist) and unrooted phylogenetic trees (ape). TCRdb itself trimmed the public reads at Q25 with fastp, ran MiXCR and retained productive beta chains. Every entry covers one CDR3 protein and lists the most common genes and DNA from its rows. The authors' filters were not applied to this entry. The sample table contains over 20,000 distinct CDR3 sequences; only one count was recorded for roughly 37% of them. Around a sixth of the sample is taken by the ten largest.

The intended sense of this specimen's treatment or condition label: approximately 9-day PBMC culture with coronavirus spike peptide pools or control peptides (ViraFEST assay). The ViraFEST assay, used in the study, expanded antigen-specific T cells with peptide pools and then identified the expanded clonotypes through TCR sequencing. Negative nucleocapsid antibody tests before and after vaccination confirmed that the healthy vaccine recipients had no prior SARS-CoV-2 infection. Roughly 2.1 million PBMCs per well were cultured in IMDM with 5% human AB serum and roughly 10 IU/ml IL-2, plus 10 ug/ml peptide pools. On days 3 and 7, half of the culture medium was replaced with fresh IL-2-containing medium. After approximately 10 days of culture, CD4+ T cells were isolated by negative selection using the EasySep CD4+ T cell isolation kit. PBMCs were separated from whole blood using Ficoll-Paque Plus gradient centrifugation and then either used fresh or cryopreserved at -140C. Each culture condition was generally run in triplicate wells.

CDR1 ENHRY and CDR2 SYGVKD were looked up in the germline V gene. V is reduced by 0 bases and J by 4 bases, leaving a spacing of 15 bases between them. Inclusive of the bounding cysteine and phenylalanine, the CDR3 is 16 residues long. Here the CDR3 DNA is all that survives: 48 bases in frame from base 1. This clonotype was obtained from a human donor who received a COVID-19 vaccine. The chain joins TRBV10-3 to TRBJ1-2; a tentative D match to TRBD1 spans 6 bases. The material sequenced was CD4+ T cells from blood, cultured in vitro, taken before SARS-CoV-2 vaccination. CDR3 reads: CAISESNGGHGYGYTF. The DNA is TGTGCCATCAGTGAGTCAAATGGGGGGCACGGCTATGGCTACACCTTC.